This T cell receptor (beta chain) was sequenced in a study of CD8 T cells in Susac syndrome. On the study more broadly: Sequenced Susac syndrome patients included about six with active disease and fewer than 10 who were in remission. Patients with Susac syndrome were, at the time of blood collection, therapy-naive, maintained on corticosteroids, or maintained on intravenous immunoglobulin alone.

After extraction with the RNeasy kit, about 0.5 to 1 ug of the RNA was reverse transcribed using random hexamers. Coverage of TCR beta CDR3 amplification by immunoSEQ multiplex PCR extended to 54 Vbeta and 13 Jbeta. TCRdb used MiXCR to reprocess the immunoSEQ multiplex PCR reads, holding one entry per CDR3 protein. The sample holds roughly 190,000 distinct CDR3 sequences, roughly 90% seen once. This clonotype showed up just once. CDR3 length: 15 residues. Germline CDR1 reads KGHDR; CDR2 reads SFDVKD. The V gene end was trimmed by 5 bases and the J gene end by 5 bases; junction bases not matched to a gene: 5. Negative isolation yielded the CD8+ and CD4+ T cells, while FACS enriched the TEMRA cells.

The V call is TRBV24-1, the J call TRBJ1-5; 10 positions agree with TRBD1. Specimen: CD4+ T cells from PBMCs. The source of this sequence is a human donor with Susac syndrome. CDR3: CATSGGQGEDQPQHF. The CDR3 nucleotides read TGTGCCACCAGTGGCGGACAGGGGGAAGATCAGCCCCAGCATTTT.